The T cell receptor beta chain under discussion was sequenced for a study of blood T cell repertoires in COVID-19. Produced via immunoSEQ multiplex PCR; TCRdb's table is partial and in-frame only. The sample lists about 70,000 clones, approximately 85% seen once, with roughly a third in the top ten. CDR1 and CDR2 (germline): LGHDT, YNNKEL (reference sequence). The V gene lost 4 bases and the J gene lost 4 bases, with 14 bases spanning the gap. The CDR3 consists of 15 residues. The chain carries TRBV3-1 (or the pseudogene TRBV3-2) and TRBJ2-1; D may be TRBD2 (6 bases). The sequence was obtained from a woman aged 80 or over with active or convalescent COVID-19. Sequencing was done on a sample of peripheral blood. Here the CDR3 reads CASSPPQTSYNEQFF. CDR3 sequence (DNA): TGTGCCAGCAGCCCCCCACAGACTAGTTACAATGAGCAGTTCTTC.